One sample yielded the 31 T cell receptor beta chains listed below, sequenced in a study of CD8+CD57+ T cells in acquired aplastic anemia. Investigators profiled TCR beta VDJ and CDR3 from genomic DNA template. One entry per CDR3 protein results from TCRdb running MiXCR on the reads. The table has under 200,000 distinct CDR3 sequences, 50% to 75% seen once. The material sequenced was sorted CD4+, CD8+, or CD8+CD57+ T cells (not recorded which) from PBMCs. These receptors were collected from a human donor in good health.

This clonotype was recorded many times. The chain employs TRBV20-1 and TRBJ2-1; 12 nucleotides align to TRBD2. The CDR3 has 17 amino acids. The germline V gene has CDR1 DFQATT and CDR2 SNEGSKA (reference sequence). J was trimmed by 0 bases and V by 0 bases; bases with no gene match: 3. The chain's CDR3 is CSARDGLAGSSYNEQFF. The DNA for the CDR3 is TGCAGTGCTAGAGACGGACTAGCGGGGAGCTCCTACAATGAGCAGTTCTTC.

The chain uses TRBV20-1 and TRBJ1-5, with D maybe TRBD1 (5 bases). The ends were cut back, 3 bases at V and 5 bases at J, with 11 bases in the middle. The germline CDR1 and CDR2 sequences are DFQATT and SNEGSKA (reference sequence). There are 13 residues in the CDR3. CDR3 sequence: CSARWGWDQPQHF. The DNA of the CDR3 is TGCAGTGCTAGGTGGGGGTGGGATCAGCCCCAGCATTTT.

This clonotype was counted many times. The V call is TRBV12-3 or TRBV12-4, the J call TRBJ2-2; no firm D call. Trimming pared 1 base from V and 6 bases from J, leaving 9 bases between. The CDR3 is 14 amino acids. The CDR3 protein is CASSLVASPGELFF. For the CDR3, the DNA is TGTGCCAGCAGTTTAGTAGCCTCCCCCGGGGAGCTGTTTTTT.

The chain employs TRBV15 and TRBJ1-6, with a possible D match to TRBD1 (5 bases). The V gene lost 0 bases and the J gene lost 7 bases, with 10 bases spanning the gap. The germline V gene has CDR1 LNHNV and CDR2 YYDKDF (reference sequence). The CDR3 is 15 amino acids. In DNA form, the CDR3 reads TGTGCCACCAGCAGAGATTCGGGGACGAATTCACCCCTCCACTTT. This encodes CATSRDSGTNSPLHF.

The chain recombines TRBV5-6 with TRBJ2-7; D is undetermined. Trimming stripped 0 bases from V and 3 bases from J, with 7 bases between. CDR3 length: 13 residues. Germline V gives CDR1 SGHDT, CDR2 YYEEEE. CDR3 sequence (DNA): TGTGCCAGCAGCTTGGCCCCCCACTACGAGCAGTACTTC. Its protein product is CASSLAPHYEQYF.

V usage is TRBV7-9 and J usage is TRBJ2-7; D is unclear. Trimming left V 1 base short and J 2 bases short, with 9 bases between. The CDR3 runs 14 residues. CDR1 and CDR2 (germline): SEHNR, FQNEAQ (reference sequence). The CDR3 loop reads CASSLGTQAYEQYF. CDR3 sequence (DNA): TGTGCCAGCAGCTTAGGGACGCAGGCCTACGAGCAGTACTTC. The variable domain in full, with the rest retrieved from reference TRBV7-9 and TRBJ2-7, is DTGVSQNPRHKITKRGQNVTFRCDPISEHNRLYWYRQTLGQGPEFLTYFQNEAQLEKSRLLSDRFSAERPKGSFSTLEIQRTEQGDSAMYLCASSLGTQAYEQYFGPGTRLTVT.

This clonotype was detected many times. This chain joins TRBV5-6 and TRBJ2-7, with 8 bases identical to TRBD1. CDR3 length: 15 residues. The junction had 6 bases not matched to a gene; V was cut back by 0 bases and J by 4 bases. Germline V gene sequence: CDR1 SGHDT, CDR2 YYEEEE. In DNA, the CDR3 is TGTGCCAGCAGCTTGGGGCAGGGGGCCAGGTACGAGCAGTACTTC. This translates into CASSLGQGARYEQYF.

The chain employs TRBV29-1 and TRBJ2-2; D gene unclear. In germline, CDR1 is SQVTM, CDR2 ANQGSEA. The CDR3 sequence is 13 residues long. With 4 bases removed from V and 1 base from J, the gap between germline ends came to 7 bases. CDR3 coding DNA: TGCAGCGTTGTGGCAGAGAACACCGGGGAGCTGTTTTTT. Its translation is CSVVAENTGELFF.

This clonotype was observed at least ten times. This chain uses TRBV19 with TRBJ2-3; 8 nucleotides match TRBD2. The CDR3 is 15 amino acids. Germline V CDR1 and CDR2: LNHDA, SQIVND (reference sequence). Losses at the gene ends were 6 bases for V and 4 bases for J; bases not matched to a gene: 9. CDR3 nucleotide sequence: TGTGCCAGTAGCGGACTAGCTTTTCGGCCAGATACGCAGTATTTT. Its translation is CASSGLAFRPDTQYF.

The V gene is TRBV19, the J gene TRBJ1-2, with D maybe TRBD1 (5 bases). The germline V and J ends were trimmed by 3 bases and 6 bases, with 14 bases remaining between them. Germline assignment: CDR1 LNHDA and CDR2 SQIVND (reference sequence). The CDR3 extends over 14 amino acids. The CDR3 is CASSISQGGHGYTF. CDR3 in DNA: TGTGCCAGTAGTATCTCCCAGGGCGGGCATGGCTACACCTTC.

This clonotype was recorded at least ten times. V is TRBV5-1 and J is TRBJ1-2; 8 nucleotides match TRBD1. The V gene end was trimmed by 0 bases and the J gene end by 4 bases; junction bases not matched to a gene: 5. The CDR3 runs 15 residues. Germline V lookup: CDR1 SGHRS, CDR2 YFSETQ. CDR3 nucleotides: TGCGCCAGCAGCTTGGAGGGACAGGCAGCCTATGGCTACACCTTC. This gives the protein CASSLEGQAAYGYTF.

The chain recombines TRBV29-1 with TRBJ2-2; D gene ambiguous. Looked up from germline, CDR1 is SQVTM and CDR2 is ANQGSEA. Trimming removed 4 bases at V and 5 bases at J, with 14 bases between. This CDR3 region has 14 residues. The CDR3 loop is CSVAPLLATGELFF. The CDR3 DNA reads TGCAGCGTTGCTCCATTACTGGCGACCGGGGAGCTGTTTTTT.

The chain is built from TRBV4-1 and TRBJ1-6; D is unclear. CDR3 length: 15 residues. Deletions cut 3 bases from V and 4 bases from J, with 10 bases between. Per the germline V gene, CDR1 is MGHRA and CDR2 is YSYEKL. CDR3 residues: CASSQEDGYNSPLHF. The CDR3, as DNA: TGCGCCAGCAGCCAGGAGGACGGGTATAATTCACCCCTCCACTTT.

There are many counts of this clonotype. The chain has TRBV5-1 and TRBJ2-1; TRBD2 matches 8 bases. Trimming at V came to 0 bases and at J to 4 bases, leaving 3 bases not matched to a gene. The length of the CDR3 is 15 residues. The germline CDR1 and CDR2 sequences are SGHRS and YFSETQ. CDR3 in amino acids: CASSLGLAGYNEQFF. The DNA for the CDR3 is TGCGCCAGCAGCTTGGGGCTAGCGGGTTACAATGAGCAGTTCTTC.

CDR3 in DNA: TGTGCCAGCAGCTTAGCCCGGGACAAAGATTCACCCCTCCACTTT. Its protein is CASSLARDKDSPLHF. V gene TRBV7-9 combines with J gene TRBJ1-6; D might be TRBD1 (6 bases). CDR1 and CDR2 (germline): SEHNR, FQNEAQ (reference sequence). The CDR3 contains 15 residues. Trimming stripped 0 bases from V and 8 bases from J, with 11 bases between. Combining the CDR3 with reference TRBV7-9 and TRBJ1-6 gives the whole variable domain DTGVSQNPRHKITKRGQNVTFRCDPISEHNRLYWYRQTLGQGPEFLTYFQNEAQLEKSRLLSDRFSAERPKGSFSTLEIQRTEQGDSAMYLCASSLARDKDSPLHFGNGTRLTVT.

This clonotype was observed once. The V and J genes are TRBV11-3 and TRBJ2-2; tentatively, D is TRBD2 (5 bases). Trimming pared 8 bases from V and 5 bases from J, leaving 9 bases between. The V gene's germline CDR1 is SGHNT and CDR2 YENEEA. This CDR3 comprises 12 residues. CDR3 nucleotides: TGTGCCAGCCGGGGAGAAACCGGGGAGCTGTTTTTT. This sequence encodes CASRGETGELFF. The whole variable domain, filled in from reference TRBV11-3 and TRBJ2-2, reads EAGVVQSPRYKIIEKKQPVAFWCNPISGHNTLYWYLQNLGQGPELLIRYENEEAVDDSQLPKDRFSAERLKGVDSTLKIQPAELGDSAVYLCASRGETGELFFGEGSRLTVL.

The chain combines TRBV7-9 with TRBJ1-2; 7 bases are shared with TRBD1. The CDR3 length is 11 residues. In germline, CDR1 is SEHNR, CDR2 FQNEAQ (reference sequence). The CDR3 DNA sequence: TGTGCTAGCCGACAGGGAGATGGCTACACCTTC. Translation gives CASRQGDGYTF.

In this sample, this clonotype turned up once. The rearrangement uses TRBV2 and TRBJ2-2; tentatively, D is TRBD1 (6 bases). Trimming removed 3 bases at V and 3 bases at J, with 14 bases between. CDR3 size: 16 residues. CDR1 is SNHLY and CDR2 is FYNNEI in the germline V gene. In DNA, the CDR3 is TGTGCCAGCAGTGATTGGGGGCTGCGGGACACCGGGGAGCTGTTTTTT. Amino acids: CASSDWGLRDTGELFF.

The chain combines TRBV7-8 with TRBJ2-5; no clear D. Between the trimmed V and J ends, which lost 7 bases and 0 bases, there was a span of 9 bases. Germline V gene data show CDR1 as SGHVS and CDR2 as FQNEAQ. This CDR3 contains 13 residues. CDR3 sequence (DNA): TGTGCCAGCATTCGACGGAACCAAGAGACCCAGTACTTC. This sequence encodes CASIRRNQETQYF.

V usage is TRBV20-1 and J usage is TRBJ2-7, with TRBD1 as a possible D gene (6 bases). This CDR3 is built from 14 residues. Germline loops: CDR1 DFQATT, CDR2 SNEGSKA (reference sequence). The V end was cut by 6 bases, the J end by 3 bases, with 18 bases between. CDR3 bases: TGCAGTGCGACCGGACAACCAGGGGTCTACGAGCAGTACTTC. It codes for CSATGQPGVYEQYF.

Of note for this clonotype: The junction shows a germline mismatch at one end, possibly a read error. V gene TRBV10-3 combines with J gene TRBJ2-6; TRBD1 might be the D (5 bases). The germline gives CDR1 ENHRY, CDR2 SYGVKD. The CDR3 length is 16 residues. The CDR3 DNA reads TGTGCCAGCAGTCGGTCCCAGGGCTCTGGGGCCAACGTCCTGACTTTC. Its protein product is CASSRSQGSGANVLTF.

This chain connects TRBV10-3 to TRBJ2-1; D is unresolved. The CDR3 is 14 residues long. The germline V and J ends were trimmed by 1 base and 6 bases, with 10 bases remaining between them. Per germline, CDR1 ENHRY and CDR2 SYGVKD. CDR3 loop: CAISEWESGNEQFF. In DNA form, the CDR3 reads TGTGCCATCAGTGAGTGGGAATCGGGCAATGAGCAGTTCTTC.

In DNA form, the CDR3 reads TGTGCCAGCAGTGAACGCAGCACCAGGCGTGAAGCTTTCTTT. Its protein is CASSERSTRREAFF. The chain links TRBV2 to TRBJ1-1, with D unresolved. Germline V gene data show CDR1 as SNHLY and CDR2 as FYNNEI. V dropped 2 bases and J dropped 7 bases, with 14 bases sitting between them. The CDR3 has 14 amino acids. Supplemented by reference TRBV2 and TRBJ1-1, the full variable domain reads EPEVTQTPSHQVTQMGQEVILRCVPISNHLYFYWYRQILGQKVEFLVSFYNNEISEKSEIFDDQFSVERPDGSNFTLKIRSTKLEDSAMYFCASSERSTRREAFFGQGTRLTVV.

This clonotype was picked up many times. The chain joins TRBV6-6 to TRBJ1-1, with TRBD1 matching 7 bases. This CDR3 has 17 amino acids. Per germline, CDR1 MNHNY and CDR2 SVGAGI (reference sequence). The V and J ends lost 0 bases and 4 bases, in that order; junction bases with no gene match: 11. The CDR3 region has the DNA TGTGCCAGCAGTTACTCTGTTGACAGGGAGATGGGCACTGAAGCTTTCTTT. Its protein is CASSYSVDREMGTEAFF.

The gene calls are TRBV29-1 and TRBJ1-2; 8 nucleotides agree with TRBD1. This CDR3 has 11 amino acids. Germline-derived CDR1 and CDR2 are SQVTM and ANQGSEA. This chain's CDR3 is CTDRDTYGYTF. The CDR3 DNA sequence: TGCACGGACAGGGATACCTATGGCTACACCTTC.

The chain recombines TRBV11-3 with TRBJ2-7; tentatively, D is TRBD1 (6 bases). The V end was cut by 5 bases, the J end by 6 bases, with 11 bases between. Germline V gene data show CDR1 as SGHNT and CDR2 as YENEEA. The CDR3 length is 12 residues. The CDR3 coding sequence is TGTGCCAGCAGCCAACAGGGCCTCGAGCAGTACTTC. Protein sequence: CASSQQGLEQYF.

This clonotype was found once. This likely comes from a read error, as the CDR3 has no conserved phenylalanine or tryptophan at its end. It is unclear where the CDR3 begins or ends on the DNA, so no DNA is shown, and the CDR3 is as TCRdb lists it. The chain uses TRBV4-3 and TRBJ2-1. The CDR3 region is 15 residues in length, termini included. The germline V gene encodes CDR1 LGHNA and CDR2 YSLEER. CDR3 sequence reads: CASSEGVGSYNEQTP.

This sequence joins TRBV19 and TRBJ1-2; D gene ambiguous. CDR1 is LNHDA, CDR2 SQIVND, per germline (reference sequence). The CDR3 extends over 13 amino acids. Trimming stripped 7 bases from V and 5 bases from J, with 14 bases between. In nucleotides, the CDR3 is TGTGCCAGTAACCAAGGGTATCAATATGGCTACACCTTC. Residues: CASNQGYQYGYTF. The whole variable domain, filled in from reference TRBV19 and TRBJ1-2, reads DGGITQSPKYLFRKEGQNVTLSCEQNLNHDAMYWYRQDPGQGLRLIYYSQIVNDFQKGDIAEGYSVSREKKESFPLTVTSAQKNPTAFYLCASNQGYQYGYTFGSGTRLTVV.

This clonotype was counted many times. The V gene is TRBV20-1, the J gene TRBJ2-1; 7 bases line up with TRBD1. CDR3 length equals 15 residues. Germline V gene data show CDR1 as DFQATT and CDR2 as SNEGSKA (reference sequence). Unmatched junction bases numbered 5, after V lost 3 bases and J lost 0 bases. Written as DNA, the CDR3 is TGCAGTGCTAGGGACAGGAGGAGCTCCTACAATGAGCAGTTCTTC. Protein: CSARDRRSSYNEQFF.

J is TRBJ2-1 and V is TRBV29-1, with D unclear. Germline loops: CDR1 SQVTM, CDR2 ANQGSEA. V lost 4 bases to trimming and J lost 8 bases, with 12 bases between them. The CDR3 extends over 12 amino acids. The CDR3 region is CSVVAEGYEQFF. Written as DNA, the CDR3 is TGCAGCGTTGTGGCGGAAGGGTATGAGCAGTTCTTC.

This clonotype was picked up many times. This chain uses TRBV4-1 with TRBJ2-7; 9 bases map to TRBD1. Germline V CDR1 and CDR2: MGHRA, YSYEKL. This CDR3 is 14 amino acids long. J lost 2 bases, V lost 4 bases, and 3 bases had no gene match. Here the CDR3 reads CASSLRTGAYEQYF. The CDR3 DNA reads TGCGCCAGCAGCCTTAGGACAGGGGCCTACGAGCAGTACTTC.